A single sample is the source of the 9 T cell receptor beta chains below, sequenced in a study of blood T cell repertoires in COVID-19. Sequenced by immunoSEQ multiplex PCR; TCRdb stores in-frame clones only, minus some. The repertoire has approximately 290,000 clones, 90% of them found once; the top ten carry approximately 4.5%. The specimen sequenced was PBMCs or T cells enriched from blood (not recorded which). The receptor set was obtained from a woman aged 18-29 years with acute COVID-19.

The chain employs TRBV6-5 and TRBJ1-6; D not resolved. Trimming took 7 bases from V and 6 from J, leaving 16 bases between them. The CDR3 length is 15 residues. The V gene's germline CDR1 is MNHEY and CDR2 SVGAGI. In DNA, the CDR3 is TGTGCCAGCAAACCCGCAGGTAGAATTAATTCACCCCTCCACTTT. Protein sequence: CASKPAGRINSPLHF.

The rearrangement uses TRBV7-9 and TRBJ2-1; D possibly corresponds to TRBD2 (5 bases). Looked up from germline, CDR1 is SEHNR and CDR2 is FQNEAQ (reference sequence). There are 13 residues in the CDR3. Trimming removed 2 bases at V and 10 bases at J, with 12 bases between. The CDR3 sequence: CASSLSGVIEQFF. CDR3 in DNA: TGTGCCAGCAGCTTATCCGGGGTCATCGAGCAGTTCTTC.

About this clone: This sample includes further DNA sequences coding for the same CDR3. This chain uses TRBV24-1 with TRBJ1-3; D is perhaps TRBD1 (6 bases). This CDR3 spans 15 amino acids. V was trimmed by 4 bases and J by 0 bases, leaving 9 bases between them. Germline CDR1 is KGHDR and CDR2 is SFDVKD. Written as DNA, the CDR3 is TGTGCCACCAGTGACCCCAGGGGCTCTGGAAACACCATATATTTT. This translates into CATSDPRGSGNTIYF.

This clone was counted between two and nine times. V usage is TRBV7-2 and J usage is TRBJ2-7; 10 nucleotides line up with TRBD2. The CDR3 has 14 amino acids. The junction had 3 bases not matched to a gene; V was cut back by 2 bases and J by 5 bases. Germline V gene data show CDR1 as SGHTA and CDR2 as FQGNSA. As DNA, the CDR3 is TGTGCCAGCAGCTTACAAGCGGGAGGGGACGAGCAGTACTTC. Amino acid sequence: CASSLQAGGDEQYF.

The V and J genes are TRBV6-5 and TRBJ2-4, with D unresolved. V dropped 7 bases and J dropped 5 bases, with 12 bases sitting between them. Germline loops: CDR1 MNHEY, CDR2 SVGAGI. The CDR3 is made up of 13 amino acids. The CDR3 sequence is CASKRKFENIQYF. The CDR3 DNA reads as TGTGCCAGCAAGAGAAAATTCGAAAACATTCAGTACTTC.

The CDR3 protein is CASSLTSGTQETQYF. The CDR3 DNA reads as TGTGCCAGCAGTTTGACTAGCGGGACTCAAGAGACCCAGTACTTC. The chain links TRBV27 to TRBJ2-5; 11 bases line up with TRBD2. V shed 3 bases, J shed 2 bases, and the junction held 2 bases outside the gene matches. This CDR3 region has 15 residues. Germline loops: CDR1 MNHEY, CDR2 SMNVEV (reference sequence).

CDR3 residues: CSASVPSGSTDTQYF. CDR3 DNA sequence: TGCAGTGCTAGTGTACCTAGCGGATCCACAGATACGCAGTATTTT. This rearrangement joins TRBV20-1 to TRBJ2-3; 7 bases agree with TRBD2. The CDR3 has 15 residues. V lost 3 bases and J lost 2; bases outside the gene matches: 8. CDR1 is DFQATT, CDR2 SNEGSKA, per germline (reference sequence).

The sample holds one count of this clone. The chain uses TRBV7-9 and TRBJ2-3, with 8 bases aligning to TRBD1. V trimming: 1 base; J trimming: 1 base; junction bases outside the gene matches: 4. Germline V gene data show CDR1 as SEHNR and CDR2 as FQNEAQ (reference sequence). The CDR3 consists of 16 residues. The CDR3 DNA sequence: TGTGCCAGCAGCTTAGTAGTGACAGGGGGCACAGATACGCAGTATTTT. Protein product: CASSLVVTGGTDTQYF. Based on the CDR3 plus reference TRBV7-9 and TRBJ2-3, the full variable domain is DTGVSQNPRHKITKRGQNVTFRCDPISEHNRLYWYRQTLGQGPEFLTYFQNEAQLEKSRLLSDRFSAERPKGSFSTLEIQRTEQGDSAMYLCASSLVVTGGTDTQYFGPGTRLTVL.

CDR3 residues: CASSREIGYEQYF. The CDR3 DNA reads TGTGCCAGCAGCCGGGAGATCGGATACGAGCAGTACTTC. V gene TRBV11-2 combines with J gene TRBJ2-7; the D gene is possibly TRBD2 (6 bases). Germline lookup yields CDR1 SGHAT and CDR2 FQNNGV. The germline V and J ends were trimmed by 5 bases and 4 bases, with 12 bases remaining between them. The CDR3 consists of 13 residues.